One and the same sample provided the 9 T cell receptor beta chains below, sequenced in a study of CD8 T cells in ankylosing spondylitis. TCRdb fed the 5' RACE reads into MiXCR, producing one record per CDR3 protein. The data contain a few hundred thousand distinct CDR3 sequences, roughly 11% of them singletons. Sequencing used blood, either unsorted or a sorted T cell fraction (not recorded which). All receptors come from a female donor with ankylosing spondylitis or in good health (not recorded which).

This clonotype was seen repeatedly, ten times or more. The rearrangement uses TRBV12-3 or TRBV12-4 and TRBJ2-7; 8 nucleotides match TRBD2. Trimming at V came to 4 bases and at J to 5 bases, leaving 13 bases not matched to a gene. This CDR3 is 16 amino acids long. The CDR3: CASSSRPQRGSDEQYF. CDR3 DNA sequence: TGTGCCAGCAGTTCCCGCCCTCAGCGGGGGTCTGACGAGCAGTACTTC.

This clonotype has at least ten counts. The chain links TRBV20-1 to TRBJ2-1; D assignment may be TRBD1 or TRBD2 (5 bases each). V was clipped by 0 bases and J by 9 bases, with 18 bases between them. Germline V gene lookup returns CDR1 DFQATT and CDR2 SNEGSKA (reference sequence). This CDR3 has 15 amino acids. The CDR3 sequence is CSARENRGPGSEQFF. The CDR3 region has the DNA TGCAGTGCTAGAGAAAATCGGGGCCCAGGTAGTGAGCAGTTCTTC.

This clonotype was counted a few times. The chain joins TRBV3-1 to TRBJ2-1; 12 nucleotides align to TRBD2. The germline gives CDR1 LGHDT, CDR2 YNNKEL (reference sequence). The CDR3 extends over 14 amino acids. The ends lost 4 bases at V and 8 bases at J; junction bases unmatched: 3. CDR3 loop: CASSPLAGGHEQFF. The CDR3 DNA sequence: TGTGCCAGCAGCCCCCTAGCGGGGGGGCATGAGCAGTTCTTC.

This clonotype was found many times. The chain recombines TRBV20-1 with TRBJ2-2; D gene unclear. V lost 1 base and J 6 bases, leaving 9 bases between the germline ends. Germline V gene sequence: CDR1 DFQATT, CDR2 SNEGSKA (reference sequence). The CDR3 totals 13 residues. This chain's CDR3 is CSARALGSGELFF. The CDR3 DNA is TGCAGTGCTAGAGCGTTAGGTTCCGGGGAGCTGTTTTTT.

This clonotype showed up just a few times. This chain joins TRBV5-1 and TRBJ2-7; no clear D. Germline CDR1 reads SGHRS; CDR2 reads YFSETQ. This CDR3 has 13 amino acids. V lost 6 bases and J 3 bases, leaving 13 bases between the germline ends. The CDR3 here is CASNSGSHYEQYF. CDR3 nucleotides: TGCGCCAGCAATTCGGGCAGCCACTACGAGCAGTACTTC.

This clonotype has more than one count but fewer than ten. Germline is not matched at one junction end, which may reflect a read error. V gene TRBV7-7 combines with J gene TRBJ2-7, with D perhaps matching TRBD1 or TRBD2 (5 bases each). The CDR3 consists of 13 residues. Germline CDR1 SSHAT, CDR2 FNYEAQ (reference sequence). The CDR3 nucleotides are TGTGCTAGCAGCCCCGGGGCTGATGGGGAGCAGTACTTC. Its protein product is CASSPGADGEQYF.

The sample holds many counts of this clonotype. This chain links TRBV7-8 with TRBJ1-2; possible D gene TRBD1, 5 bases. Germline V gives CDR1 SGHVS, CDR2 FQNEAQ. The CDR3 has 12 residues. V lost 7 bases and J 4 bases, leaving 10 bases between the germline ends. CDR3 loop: CASTDGAYGYTF. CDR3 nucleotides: TGTGCCAGCACAGACGGGGCCTATGGCTACACCTTC.

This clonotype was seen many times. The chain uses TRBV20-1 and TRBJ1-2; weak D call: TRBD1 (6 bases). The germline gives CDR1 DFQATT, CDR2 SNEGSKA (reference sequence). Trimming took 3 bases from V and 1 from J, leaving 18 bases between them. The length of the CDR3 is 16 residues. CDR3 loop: CSARTRDTLLNYGYTF. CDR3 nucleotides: TGCAGTGCTAGGACGCGGGACACCCTCCTTAACTATGGCTACACCTTC.

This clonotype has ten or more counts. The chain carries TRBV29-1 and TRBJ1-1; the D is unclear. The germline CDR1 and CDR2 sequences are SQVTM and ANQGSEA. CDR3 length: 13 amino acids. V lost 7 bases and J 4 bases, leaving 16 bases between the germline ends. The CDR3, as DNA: TGCAGCGCCTCGGCCTCGATGGGCACTGAAGCTTTCTTT. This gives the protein CSASASMGTEAFF.